This TCR beta chain derives from a study of T cell responses to AZD1222 COVID-19 vaccine (dated by TCRdb to about 2021). Looking at the study overall: TCR sequencing was performed for roughly 250 trial participants, of whom 207 were given two doses of AZD1222 and some 26 were given two doses of MenACWY control vaccine. Trial participants were enrolled by age into subgroups of 18-55, 56-69 and 70-plus years, and roughly 160, 29 and 62 TCR-sequenced participants, respectively, were included in these subgroups.

This clone has just a few counts. Its recognized antigen is unknown. Base qualities are not provided; no much larger clone lies one nucleotide away. The full study reports these points: The whole spike protein was spanned by vaccine-associated CD4 TCRs, and dominant responses were seen in regions 160-218 and 743-854. A significant rise in spike-specific TCR breadth and depth was observed after two AZD1222 doses relative to day 0 and relative to MenACWY recipients. The 56-69-year group was small, and its depth increase did not reach significance, likely because of low power. Participants were mostly white British, with more females than males. The authors suggested clonal diversity may have been underestimated. Reportedly, close to half of the unique spike-specific TCRs recognized epitopes lying outside the regions that are mutated in the B.1.351 and B.1.1.7 variants. Only five or six AZD1222 recipients were SARS-CoV-2 seropositive at baseline, limiting conclusions about previously exposed vaccinees. Because no samples from the day 14 peak response were available, repertoires could be characterized only after the peak T cell response.

This specimen's time point label, interpreted: about 28 days (+/-7) after the second vaccine dose. Because spike-specific TCR depth and breadth did not differ between the two schedules, AZD1222 recipients who got a second dose at roughly 4 weeks were pooled with those who got a second dose at roughly 12 weeks. Vaccinee samples came from UK trials COV001 and COV002, including a single-blind randomized controlled phase 2/3 trial of AZD1222 (ChAdOx1 nCoV-19) in healthy adults. For TCRbeta chain sequencing, PBMC samples were collected from trial participants at day 0 and at day 28 after the second dose. The CDR3 regions of human TCRbeta chains were subjected to immunosequencing. The source study handled its data this way. Repertoire TCRs were checked for matches against a reference library of SARS-CoV-2-specific TCRs that had been generated using the MIRA antigen-specificity platform. Breadth was defined as the fraction of unique TCRs that were SARS-CoV-2-associated, and depth was defined as the fraction of total T cells that were SARS-CoV-2-associated. Using the MIRA data, each spike-specific TCR was mapped to the spike region that the TCR reacts to and placed in a CD4 or CD8 class. Log10-transformed breadth and depth values were compared by one-way ANOVA with Sidak's multiple comparisons tests. TCRdb holds this immuneACCESS table with in-frame rearrangements only. Some clones are missing; in checked studies, unresolved V genes explain under half, and the rest has no known cause. The D gene and trimming were derived from the DNA, and the V and J assignments and clone size from that table. The table for this sample lists under 40,000 clones; about 84% of them were counted only once. The top ten hold around 4.5% of the sample.

Source: peripheral blood, taken 28 days after the second AZD1222 dose. This TCR was sampled from an adult who received the AZD1222 COVID-19 vaccine.

The bases are TGTGCCAGCAGTGAACTAGCGGGACAGTACAATGAGCAGTTCTTC. Translated, it reads CASSELAGQYNEQFF. Recombination linked TRBV6-4 to TRBJ2-1, and TRBD2 matches 10 of the central bases. The CDR3 starts with the cysteine, ends with the phenylalanine, and has 15 residues. The entry retains the CDR3 DNA only, 45 bases that are in frame from base 1. Based on the germline V gene, the CDR1 and CDR2 sequences are MRHNA and SNTAGT. For this chain, trimming is 3 bases at the V end and 4 bases at the J end, and the number of junction bases without a gene match is 3.